This T cell receptor beta chain was sequenced during a study of T cells in Graves' hyperthyroidism and ophthalmopathy. The CDR3 has 15 residues. Germline-derived CDR1 and CDR2 are SNHLY and FYNNEI. It was RNA transcripts that yielded the amplified TCR beta CDR3 regions. Primed by the HTBI set, a first-round RT-PCR was run on the TCR CDR3. MiXCR, applied by TCRdb to the multiplex PCR reads, yields one record per CDR3 protein. The sample contains approximately 690,000 distinct CDR3 sequences, around 13% of which appear only once. Fresh peripheral blood, 7.5 to 10 ml of it, supplied the PBMCs. This clonotype has a handful of counts. The junction shows a germline mismatch at one end, possibly a read error.

The J gene is TRBJ2-1, the V gene TRBV2, with 13 positions matching TRBD2. The TCR sequence derives from a woman in her 50s with Graves' ophthalmopathy. Sequenced material: blood. The CDR3 reads CAGRGLAGDSDEQFF. Written as DNA, the CDR3 is TGTGCCGGCAGAGGACTAGCGGGAGACTCTGACGAGCAGTTCTTC.